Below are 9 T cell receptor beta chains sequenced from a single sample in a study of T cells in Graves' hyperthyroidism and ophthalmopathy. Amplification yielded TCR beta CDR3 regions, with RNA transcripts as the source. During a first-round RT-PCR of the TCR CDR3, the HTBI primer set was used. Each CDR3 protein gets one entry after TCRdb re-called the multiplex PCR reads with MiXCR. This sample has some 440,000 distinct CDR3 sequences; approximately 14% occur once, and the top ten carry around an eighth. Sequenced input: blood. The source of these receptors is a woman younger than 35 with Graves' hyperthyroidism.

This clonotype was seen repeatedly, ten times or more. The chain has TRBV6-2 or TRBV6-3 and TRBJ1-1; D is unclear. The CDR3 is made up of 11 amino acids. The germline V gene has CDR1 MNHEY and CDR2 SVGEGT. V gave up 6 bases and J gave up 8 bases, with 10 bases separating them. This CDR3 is CASSRRREAFF. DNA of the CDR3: TGTGCCAGCAGCCGTCGGCGGGAAGCTTTCTTT.

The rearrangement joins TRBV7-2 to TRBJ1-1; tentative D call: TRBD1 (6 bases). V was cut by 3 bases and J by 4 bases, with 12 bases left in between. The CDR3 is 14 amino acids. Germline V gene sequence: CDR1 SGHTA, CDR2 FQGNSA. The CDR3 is CASSFGGGSTEAFF. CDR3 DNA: TGTGCCAGCAGCTTCGGAGGGGGAAGCACTGAAGCTTTCTTT.

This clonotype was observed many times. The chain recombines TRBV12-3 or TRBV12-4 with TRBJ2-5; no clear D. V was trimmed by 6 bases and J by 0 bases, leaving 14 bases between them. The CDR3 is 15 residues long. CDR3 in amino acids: CASRDGRRYQETQYF. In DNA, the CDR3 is TGTGCCAGCAGGGACGGAAGAAGGTACCAAGAGACCCAGTACTTC.

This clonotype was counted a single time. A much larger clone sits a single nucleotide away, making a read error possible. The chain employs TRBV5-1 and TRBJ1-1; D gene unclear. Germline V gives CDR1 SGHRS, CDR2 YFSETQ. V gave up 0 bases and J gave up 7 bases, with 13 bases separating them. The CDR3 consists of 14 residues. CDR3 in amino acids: CASSLGLTSGEAFF. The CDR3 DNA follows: TGCGCCAGCAGCTTGGGACTTACGAGCGGTGAAGCTTTCTTT. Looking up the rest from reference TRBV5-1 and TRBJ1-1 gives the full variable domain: KAGVTQTPRYLIKTRGQQVTLSCSPISGHRSVSWYQQTPGQGLQFLFEYFSETQRNKGNFPGRFSGRQFSNSRSEMNVSTLELGDSALYLCASSLGLTSGEAFFGQGTRLTVV.

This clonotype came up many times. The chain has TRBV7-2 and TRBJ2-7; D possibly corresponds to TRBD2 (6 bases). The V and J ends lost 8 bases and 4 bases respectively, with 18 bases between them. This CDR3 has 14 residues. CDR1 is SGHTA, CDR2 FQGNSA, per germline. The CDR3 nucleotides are TGTGCCAGCGGAGATGGGGGGTTGGTGTACGAGCAGTACTTC. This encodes CASGDGGLVYEQYF.

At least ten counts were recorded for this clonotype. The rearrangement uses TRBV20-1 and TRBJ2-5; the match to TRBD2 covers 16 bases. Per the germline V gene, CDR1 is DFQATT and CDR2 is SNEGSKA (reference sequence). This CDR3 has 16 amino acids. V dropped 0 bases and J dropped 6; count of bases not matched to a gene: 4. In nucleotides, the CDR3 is TGCAGTGCTAGAGAGGGACTAGCGGGGGGGACAAAGACCCAGTACTTC. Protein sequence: CSAREGLAGGTKTQYF.

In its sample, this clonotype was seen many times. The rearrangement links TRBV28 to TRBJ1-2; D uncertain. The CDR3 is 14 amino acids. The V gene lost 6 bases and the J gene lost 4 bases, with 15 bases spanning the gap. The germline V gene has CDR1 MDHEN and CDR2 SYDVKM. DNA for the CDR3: TGTGCCAGCAGCGGCGGACGGATCCTCTATGGCTACACCTTC. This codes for CASSGGRILYGYTF.

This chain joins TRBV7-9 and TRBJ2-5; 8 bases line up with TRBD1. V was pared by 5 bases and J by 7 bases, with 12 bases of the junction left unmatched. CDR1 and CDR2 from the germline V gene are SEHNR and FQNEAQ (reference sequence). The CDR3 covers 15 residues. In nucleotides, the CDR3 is TGTGCCAGCAGCCAAACCCGTGGACAGGGAGGGACCCAGTACTTC. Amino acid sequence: CASSQTRGQGGTQYF.

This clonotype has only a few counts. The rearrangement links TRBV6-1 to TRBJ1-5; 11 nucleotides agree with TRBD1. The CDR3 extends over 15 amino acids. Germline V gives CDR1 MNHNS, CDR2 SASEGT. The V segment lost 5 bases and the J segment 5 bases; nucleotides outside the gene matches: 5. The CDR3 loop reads CASSRDRGRDQPQHF. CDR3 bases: TGTGCCAGCAGTCGGGACAGGGGGAGAGATCAGCCCCAGCATTTT.